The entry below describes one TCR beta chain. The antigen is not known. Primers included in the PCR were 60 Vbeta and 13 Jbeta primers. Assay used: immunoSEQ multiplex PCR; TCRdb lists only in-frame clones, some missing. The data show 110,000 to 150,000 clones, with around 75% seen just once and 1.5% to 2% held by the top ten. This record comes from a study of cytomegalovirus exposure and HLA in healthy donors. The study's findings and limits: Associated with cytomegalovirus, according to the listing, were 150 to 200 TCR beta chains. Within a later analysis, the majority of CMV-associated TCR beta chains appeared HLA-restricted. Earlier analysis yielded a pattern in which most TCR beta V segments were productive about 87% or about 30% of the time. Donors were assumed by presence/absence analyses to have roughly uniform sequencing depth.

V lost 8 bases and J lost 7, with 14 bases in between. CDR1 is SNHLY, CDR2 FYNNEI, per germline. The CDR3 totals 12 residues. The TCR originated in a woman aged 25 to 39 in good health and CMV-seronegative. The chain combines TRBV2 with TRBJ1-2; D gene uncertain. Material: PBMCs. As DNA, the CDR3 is TGTGCCAGCGTAAAGGGAGTGTCTGGCTACACCTTC. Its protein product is CASVKGVSGYTF.